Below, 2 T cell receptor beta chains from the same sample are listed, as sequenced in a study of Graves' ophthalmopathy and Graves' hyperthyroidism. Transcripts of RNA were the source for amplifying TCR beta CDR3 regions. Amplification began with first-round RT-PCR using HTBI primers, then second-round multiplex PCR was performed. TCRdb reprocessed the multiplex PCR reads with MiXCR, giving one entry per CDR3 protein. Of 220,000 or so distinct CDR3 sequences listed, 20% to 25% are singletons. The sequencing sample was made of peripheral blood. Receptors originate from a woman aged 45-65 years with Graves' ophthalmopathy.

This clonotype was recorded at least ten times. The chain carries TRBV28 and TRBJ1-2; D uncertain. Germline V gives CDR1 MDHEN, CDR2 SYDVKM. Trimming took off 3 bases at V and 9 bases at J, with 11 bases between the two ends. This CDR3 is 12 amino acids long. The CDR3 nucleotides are TGTGCCAGCAGTTTTCGGAGGATTAGCTACACCTTC. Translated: CASSFRRISYTF.

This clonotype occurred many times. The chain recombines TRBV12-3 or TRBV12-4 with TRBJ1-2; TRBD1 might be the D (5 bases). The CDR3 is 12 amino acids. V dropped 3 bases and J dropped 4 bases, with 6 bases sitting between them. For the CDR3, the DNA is TGTGCCAGCAGTTTCGACAGCTATGGCTACACCTTC. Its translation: CASSFDSYGYTF.